This is a list of T cell receptor beta chains from one sample in a study of blood T cell repertoires in COVID-19. Sequencing was performed with immunoSEQ multiplex PCR; in TCRdb, only in-frame clones are kept and a portion is missing. The sample carries tens of thousands of clones, about 94% recorded once. Sequencing used peripheral blood. These receptors originate from a human donor with active COVID-19. The donor label of this sample is uncertain. CDR3s include the opening cysteine and the closing phenylalanine or tryptophan. The D gene is left open where the match is weak. Clone size is not always given. Where it is, it says once, few, many or a class for expanded clones.

j_gene,abundance,d_gene,v_gene,CDR3aa,CDR3nt
TRBJ1-4,NA,NA,TRBV3-1/TRBV3-2,CASSQTDEKLFF,TGTGCCAGCAGCCAGACAGATGAAAAACTGTTTTTT
TRBJ2-1,NA,NA,TRBV19,CATGRGSYNEQFF,TGTGCCACCGGACGGGGCTCCTACAATGAGCAGTTCTTC
TRBJ2-2,NA,TRBD2,TRBV6-7,CASSYSRTSGNTGELFF,TGTGCCAGCAGTTACTCAAGGACTAGCGGGAACACCGGGGAGCTGTTTTTT
TRBJ1-3,NA,TRBD1,TRBV9,CASSGQGYGNTIYF,TGTGCCAGCAGTGGACAGGGCTACGGAAACACCATATATTTT
TRBJ1-2,NA,TRBD1,TRBV19,CASRQARDRPIYGYTF,TGTGCCAGTAGACAGGCCCGGGACAGGCCCATCTATGGCTACACCTTC
TRBJ2-7,NA,NA,TRBV7-6,CASSLVRAGSYEQYF,TGTGCCAGCAGCTTAGTAAGGGCAGGGTCCTACGAGCAGTACTTC
TRBJ2-7,NA,TRBD1,TRBV18,CASSQDRDMRNEQYF,TGTGCCAGCTCCCAAGACAGGGATATGCGCAACGAGCAGTACTTC
TRBJ2-7,NA,NA,TRBV2,CASNRPPARAREQYF,TGTGCCAGCAACCGCCCCCCGGCCAGGGCTCGCGAGCAGTACTTC
TRBJ1-5,NA,NA,TRBV19,CASSSRGQGFYQPQHF,TGTGCCAGTAGCTCCAGAGGGCAGGGGTTTTATCAGCCCCAGCATTTT
TRBJ1-1,NA,NA,TRBV7-6,CASSVGFRELDSEAFF,TGTGCCAGCAGCGTTGGTTTTAGGGAATTGGACTCTGAAGCTTTCTTT
TRBJ2-7,NA,TRBD1,TRBV11-2,CASSTQRTGNEQYF,TGTGCCAGCAGCACCCAAAGGACAGGGAACGAGCAGTACTTC
TRBJ2-7,NA,TRBD1,TRBV27,CASSLSDRGYEQYF,TGTGCCAGCAGTCTCTCGGACAGGGGTTACGAGCAGTACTTC
TRBJ2-2,NA,NA,TRBV18,CASSPRAGQRAGELFF,TGTGCCAGCTCACCACGGGCAGGGCAGCGGGCCGGGGAGCTGTTTTTT
TRBJ2-3,NA,TRBD2,TRBV14,CASSPRILAGVGDTQYF,TGTGCCAGCAGCCCGAGAATACTAGCGGGAGTGGGAGATACGCAGTATTTT
TRBJ2-7,NA,TRBD2,TRBV5-8,CASSERTGLAGVGEQYF,TGTGCCAGCAGCGAACGCACGGGACTAGCGGGAGTGGGTGAGCAGTACTTC
TRBJ1-2,NA,NA,TRBV7-8,CASSRSAGADGYTF,TGTGCCAGCAGCCGTAGTGCGGGGGCAGATGGCTACACCTTC
TRBJ2-1,NA,TRBD2,TRBV6-2/TRBV6-3,CASSIAGGLYNEQFF,TGTGCCAGCAGTATAGCGGGAGGCCTTTACAATGAGCAGTTCTTC
TRBJ2-1,NA,NA,TRBV5-5,CASSFSGAEQFF,TGTGCCAGCAGCTTTTCGGGAGCTGAGCAGTTCTTC
TRBJ2-1,NA,NA,TRBV10-3,CAISESYGGAASALNEQFF,TGTGCCATCAGTGAGTCGTACGGCGGGGCGGCTAGCGCTTTGAATGAGCAGTTCTTC
TRBJ2-3,NA,NA,TRBV2,CASSEGPSDTQYF,TGTGCCAGCAGTGAGGGCCCCTCAGATACGCAGTATTTT
TRBJ1-4,NA,NA,TRBV6-1,CASSEATTGSEKLFF,TGTGCCAGCAGTGAAGCTACGACAGGCTCTGAAAAACTGTTTTTT
TRBJ1-3,NA,NA,TRBV29-1,CSVGSGFPANTIYF,TGCAGCGTTGGGTCCGGGTTCCCGGCAAACACCATATATTTT
TRBJ1-2,NA,NA,TRBV24-1,CATSDFRQGFNYGYTF,TGTGCCACCAGTGATTTTAGGCAGGGCTTTAACTATGGCTACACCTTC
TRBJ1-3,NA,TRBD1,TRBV9,CASSVGTGVYSGNTIYF,TGTGCCAGCAGCGTAGGAACAGGGGTTTACTCTGGAAACACCATATATTTT
TRBJ1-2,NA,TRBD1,TRBV15,CATSRDLKAGGHGYTF,TGTGCCACCAGCAGAGATCTGAAGGCAGGGGGTCATGGCTACACCTTC
TRBJ2-7,medium-sized,TRBD2,TRBV19,CASSPWVLAGVREQYF,TGTGCCAGTAGCCCCTGGGTGCTAGCGGGAGTCCGGGAGCAGTACTTC
TRBJ2-2,NA,TRBD1,TRBV2,CASRKTGGAVGELFF,TGTGCCAGCAGGAAGACAGGGGGCGCCGTCGGGGAGCTGTTTTTT
TRBJ2-7,NA,TRBD2,TRBV20-1,CSASVQGLAGGSEQYF,TGCAGTGCTAGTGTCCAGGGACTAGCGGGAGGGTCCGAGCAGTACTTC
TRBJ2-1,NA,TRBD1,TRBV6-2/TRBV6-3,CASSRGDRDYNEQFF,TGTGCCAGCAGCAGGGGGGACAGGGACTACAATGAGCAGTTCTTC
TRBJ1-6,once,NA,TRBV5-1,CASSAFNPYNSPLHF,TGCGCCAGCAGCGCGTTCAACCCCTATAATTCACCCCTCCACTTT
TRBJ1-4,NA,TRBD1,TRBV19,CASTVTGGAGEKLFF,TGTGCCAGTACTGTGACAGGGGGCGCGGGGGAAAAACTGTTTTTT
TRBJ2-1,NA,TRBD1,TRBV9,CASSVRTGYNEQFF,TGTGCCAGCAGCGTAAGGACAGGGTACAATGAGCAGTTCTTC
TRBJ1-6,NA,NA,TRBV30,CAWSIRTEKPLHF,TGTGCCTGGAGTATACGGACAGAAAAACCCCTCCACTTT
TRBJ2-1,NA,TRBD1,TRBV18,CASSQRQGNEQFF,TGTGCCAGCTCTCAAAGACAGGGGAATGAGCAGTTCTTC
TRBJ1-4,few,TRBD1,TRBV6-5,CASQDRLHEKLFF,TGTGCCAGCCAGGACAGGCTTCATGAAAAACTGTTTTTT
TRBJ1-1,NA,NA,TRBV7-2,CASSFRGLSTEAFF,TGTGCCAGCAGCTTCAGAGGGTTGAGCACTGAAGCTTTCTTT
TRBJ2-3,NA,TRBD1,TRBV7-6,CASSLGSWTGGSDTQYF,TGTGCCAGCAGCTTAGGTAGCTGGACAGGGGGCTCAGATACGCAGTATTTT
TRBJ1-2,NA,TRBD1,TRBV5-8,CASSFLVVVRDSDSYGYTF,TGTGCCAGCAGCTTTTTGGTCGTTGTTAGGGACAGCGACTCCTATGGCTACACCTTC
TRBJ1-4,NA,TRBD1,TRBV5-4,CASSEGTGSSEKLFF,TGTGCCAGCAGCGAGGGGACAGGGTCTAGTGAAAAACTGTTTTTT
TRBJ2-3,NA,NA,TRBV6-5,CALQGRPGLTDTQYF,TGTGCCCTCCAGGGTAGACCAGGGCTCACAGATACGCAGTATTTT
TRBJ2-7,NA,TRBD2,TRBV7-2,CASRESSGPTYEQYF,TGTGCCAGCAGGGAATCTAGCGGCCCCACCTACGAGCAGTACTTC
TRBJ2-1,NA,TRBD2,TRBV4-1,CASSRAGTTYNEQFF,TGCGCCAGCAGCCGCGCCGGGACTACTTACAATGAGCAGTTCTTC
TRBJ2-5,NA,TRBD2,TRBV5-3,CARSLSTSGGAQETQYF,TGTGCCAGAAGCTTGTCCACTAGCGGGGGGGCCCAAGAGACCCAGTACTTC
TRBJ2-7,NA,NA,TRBV11-3,CASSSLTKSYEQYF,TGTGCCAGCAGCTCCTTGACAAAATCCTACGAGCAGTACTTC
TRBJ2-7,NA,NA,TRBV24-1,CATSPRVGYEQYF,TGTGCCACCAGCCCCAGGGTCGGGTACGAGCAGTACTTC
TRBJ1-5,once,TRBD1,TRBV7-9,CASSLGQLNQPQHF,TGTGCCAGCAGCTTGGGACAGTTAAATCAGCCCCAGCATTTT